Listed below are T cell receptor beta chains from one sample, sequenced in a study of blood T cell repertoires in COVID-19. TCRdb's table, derived via immunoSEQ multiplex PCR, lists solely in-frame clones and lacks some. Among 60,000 or so clones listed, about 77% were seen once. The sample consisted of peripheral blood. The receptors derive from a human donor in a cohort sampled during active COVID-19. CDR3s include the opening cysteine and the closing phenylalanine or tryptophan. Each record gives: CDR3 DNA, CDR3 protein, clone size, J gene, V gene, D gene. A D gene is named only where the DNA matches it firmly. Some rows mark clone size as missing; the rest say once, few, many or name a class of expanded clone.

DNA: TGTGCCACTTCGAAAGGAGAGGACTACAATGAGCAGTTCTTC
CDR3: CATSKGEDYNEQFF
size: .
J: TRBJ2-1
V: TRBV15
D: .

DNA: TGTGCCACCAGCAAGAGGGTGTCGCGATTTCGGGTGGCCAAAAACATTCAGTACTTC
CDR3: CATSKRVSRFRVAKNIQYF
size: .
J: TRBJ2-4
V: TRBV15
D: .

DNA: TGTGCCATCGTACGGGAACTGGGGGATACGCAGTATTTT
CDR3: CAIVRELGDTQYF
size: .
J: TRBJ2-3
V: TRBV10-3
D: .

DNA: TGTGCCAGCAGCCAGGGACTAGCGGGATCCAATGAGCAGTTCTTC
CDR3: CASSQGLAGSNEQFF
size: .
J: TRBJ2-1
V: TRBV3-1/TRBV3-2
D: TRBD2

DNA: TGTGCCAGCAGCTTGGCACAGGGCTACGAGCAGTACTTC
CDR3: CASSLAQGYEQYF
size: .
J: TRBJ2-7
V: TRBV5-5
D: .

DNA: TGTGCCAGTAGTATACAGGGAATATCGCGCCAGCCCCAGCATTTT
CDR3: CASSIQGISRQPQHF
size: .
J: TRBJ1-5
V: TRBV19
D: .

DNA: TGTGCCAGCAGTGAATGGGCCACCGATGAGCAGTTCTTC
CDR3: CASSEWATDEQFF
size: .
J: TRBJ2-1
V: TRBV2
D: .

DNA: TGTGCCAGCTCACCCGGACACGGTGAAGAGACCCAGTACTTC
CDR3: CASSPGHGEETQYF
size: .
J: TRBJ2-5
V: TRBV18
D: .

DNA: TGTGCCAGCAGCCGGGGCCAGGGGGCGTTTCGAGAGACCCAGTACTTC
CDR3: CASSRGQGAFRETQYF
size: .
J: TRBJ2-5
V: TRBV7-2
D: TRBD1

DNA: TGTGCCATCAGTTTAGACAGGGAAAGGGGCTACACCTTC
CDR3: CAISLDRERGYTF
size: .
J: TRBJ1-2
V: TRBV10-3
D: TRBD1

DNA: TGCGCCAGCAGCCAAGATAGGACGGACAGGGTCCACGAGCAGTACTTC
CDR3: CASSQDRTDRVHEQYF
size: once
J: TRBJ2-7
V: TRBV4-3
D: TRBD1

DNA: TGTGCCAGCAGTTACTCACGGGTCCAGCCCCAGCATTTT
CDR3: CASSYSRVQPQHF
size: .
J: TRBJ1-5
V: TRBV6-5
D: .

DNA: TGTGCCAGCAGCCAAGGCAGCGGGAGAGCTACCTACGAGCAGTACTTC
CDR3: CASSQGSGRATYEQYF
size: .
J: TRBJ2-7
V: TRBV3-1/TRBV3-2
D: TRBD2

DNA: TGTGCCAGCAGCTTAGAAGGGGGCTCGAGTGAAAAACTGTTTTTT
CDR3: CASSLEGGSSEKLFF
size: .
J: TRBJ1-4
V: TRBV11-3
D: TRBD1

DNA: TGTGCCAGCTCACCCCGGACTAGCGGGGGCGAGGGGGAGCAGTACTTC
CDR3: CASSPRTSGGEGEQYF
size: .
J: TRBJ2-7
V: TRBV18
D: TRBD2